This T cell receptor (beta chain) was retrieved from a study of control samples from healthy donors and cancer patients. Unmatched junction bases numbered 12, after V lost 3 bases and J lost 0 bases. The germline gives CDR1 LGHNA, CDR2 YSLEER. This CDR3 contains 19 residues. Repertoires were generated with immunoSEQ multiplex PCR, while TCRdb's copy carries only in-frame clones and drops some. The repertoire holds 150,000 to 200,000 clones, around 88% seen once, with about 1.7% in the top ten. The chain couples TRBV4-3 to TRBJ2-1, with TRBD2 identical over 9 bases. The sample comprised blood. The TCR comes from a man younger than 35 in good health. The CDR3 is CASSQLPGLAPFSYNEQFF. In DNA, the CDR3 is TGCGCCAGCAGCCAGCTCCCGGGACTAGCTCCGTTCTCCTACAATGAGCAGTTCTTC.